A selection of T cell receptor beta chains follows, all from one sample in a study of CD8 T cells in Susac syndrome. MiXCR, applied by TCRdb to the immunoSEQ multiplex PCR reads, yields one record per CDR3 protein. Of roughly 200,000 distinct CDR3 sequences listed, around 93% were seen once; the top ten hold around 0.076%. Sequenced sample: CD4+ T cells from PBMCs. These receptor sequences come from a human donor with multiple sclerosis. Both conserved end residues are part of each CDR3. The D gene is left open where the match is weak. Part of the rows lack a size; the others show once, few, many or a class for expanded clones.

size	V	D	J	CDR3	DNA
-	TRBV29-1	-	TRBJ2-3	CSVEAGGWGDTQYF	TGCAGCGTTGAAGCCGGCGGCTGGGGAGATACGCAGTATTTT
-	TRBV6-6	TRBD1	TRBJ2-7	CASTNGQGAKAYEQYF	TGTGCCAGCACCAACGGACAGGGGGCGAAGGCCTACGAGCAGTACTTC
-	TRBV30	TRBD1	TRBJ1-1	CAWRTTGGNEAFF	TGTGCCTGGAGGACGACAGGGGGGAATGAAGCTTTCTTT
once	TRBV6-5	-	TRBJ1-2	CASSSTVVYGYTF	TGTGCCAGCAGTTCGACAGTCGTTTATGGCTACACCTTC
-	TRBV7-2	TRBD2	TRBJ2-5	CACALAGPEETQYF	TGTGCCTGCGCCCTAGCGGGACCCGAAGAGACCCAGTACTTC
-	TRBV30	-	TRBJ2-5	CAWSVNQGETQYF	TGTGCCTGGAGTGTGAACCAGGGGGAGACCCAGTACTTC
-	TRBV6-2/TRBV6-3	-	TRBJ2-3	CASSTGVGAADTQYF	TGTGCCAGCAGTACGGGGGTCGGTGCGGCAGATACGCAGTATTTT
-	TRBV12-3/TRBV12-4	-	TRBJ2-2	CASSTGSATGELFF	TGTGCCAGCAGTACAGGTTCAGCCACCGGGGAGCTGTTTTTT
-	TRBV6-1	TRBD2	TRBJ2-3	CASATGRTSGGTDTQYF	TGTGCCAGCGCCACGGGAAGGACTAGCGGGGGCACAGATACGCAGTATTTT
-	TRBV20-1	-	TRBJ2-5	CSAKGETQYF	TGCAGTGCCAAGGGGGAGACCCAGTACTTC
-	TRBV20-1	-	TRBJ2-5	CSAKTRAGETQYF	TGCAGTGCTAAGACCCGGGCGGGGGAGACCCAGTACTTC
-	TRBV27	-	TRBJ2-3	CASSDIGAPTDTQYF	TGTGCCAGCAGTGACATCGGTGCCCCCACAGATACGCAGTATTTT
-	TRBV7-9	-	TRBJ2-1	CAIPLRASPNEQFF	TGTGCCATCCCTCTGCGGGCAAGTCCCAATGAGCAGTTCTTC
-	TRBV15	TRBD2	TRBJ2-5	CATSRGLAAETQYF	TGTGCCACCAGCCGCGGACTAGCCGCCGAGACCCAGTACTTC
-	TRBV30	-	TRBJ2-5	CAWSGAWEPETQYF	TGTGCCTGGAGTGGGGCCTGGGAGCCGGAGACCCAGTACTTC
-	TRBV29-1	TRBD2	TRBJ2-1	CSVGSLAGNNEQFF	TGCAGCGTTGGCTCACTAGCGGGGAACAATGAGCAGTTCTTC
-	TRBV14	-	TRBJ2-3	CASSRDVSGHTDTQYF	TGTGCCAGCAGCCGGGATGTTTCGGGGCATACAGATACGCAGTATTTT
-	TRBV3-1	-	TRBJ2-7	CASSHENFEQYF	TGTGCCAGCAGCCATGAAAATTTCGAGCAGTACTTC
-	TRBV20-1	-	TRBJ2-3	CSLGAITQYF	TGCAGTTTAGGGGCAATTACGCAGTATTTT
-	TRBV20-1	-	TRBJ2-5	CSARGGAPQETQYF	TGCAGTGCTAGAGGGGGGGCCCCCCAAGAGACCCAGTACTTC
-	TRBV7-9	TRBD1	TRBJ1-1	CASSLRGQYTEAFF	TGTGCCAGCAGCTTAAGGGGGCAGTACACTGAAGCTTTCTTT
-	TRBV24-1	-	TRBJ1-1	CATSDSRTREAFF	TGTGCCACCAGTGATTCTCGGACCAGAGAAGCTTTCTTT
-	TRBV29-1	TRBD1	TRBJ1-4	CSAEQGANEKLFF	TGCAGCGCTGAACAGGGGGCGAATGAAAAACTGTTTTTT
-	TRBV7-2	TRBD2	TRBJ2-3	CASSFTSGASDTQYF	TGTGCCAGCAGCTTTACTAGCGGAGCCTCGGATACGCAGTATTTT
-	TRBV25-1	-	TRBJ1-2	CASSESGNYGYTF	TGTGCCAGCAGTGAGTCGGGGAACTATGGCTACACCTTC
-	TRBV6-2/TRBV6-3	-	TRBJ2-3	CASSYSRVSDTQYF	TGTGCCAGCAGTTACTCAAGGGTGTCGGATACGCAGTATTTT
-	TRBV15	-	TRBJ1-2	CATSRGLDPNYGYTF	TGTGCCACCAGCAGGGGTTTGGACCCTAACTATGGCTACACCTTC
once	TRBV7-7	TRBD1	TRBJ2-5	CASGQGQETQYF	TGTGCTAGCGGACAGGGCCAAGAGACCCAGTACTTC
-	TRBV6-6	-	TRBJ2-3	CASSYKGPPEDTQYF	TGTGCCAGCAGTTATAAGGGTCCCCCAGAAGATACGCAGTATTTT
-	TRBV28	TRBD1	TRBJ2-7	CASSFPQGAYEQYF	TGTGCCAGCAGTTTCCCCCAGGGGGCCTACGAGCAGTACTTC
-	TRBV12-3/TRBV12-4	-	TRBJ1-1	CASSLRLFEAFF	TGTGCCAGCAGCCTTCGTCTGTTTGAAGCTTTCTTT
-	TRBV3-1	-	TRBJ1-4	CASSQEWQGINEKLFF	TGTGCCAGCAGCCAAGAATGGCAGGGGATTAATGAAAAACTGTTTTTT
-	TRBV7-2	-	TRBJ1-2	CASSSRGPGPTYGYTF	TGTGCCAGCAGCTCTAGAGGTCCAGGGCCAACCTATGGCTACACCTTC
-	TRBV11-2	TRBD1	TRBJ2-1	CASSLGQGALEQFF	TGTGCCAGCAGCTTAGGACAGGGGGCCCTTGAGCAGTTCTTC
-	TRBV18	-	TRBJ1-1	CASSPIGTQQGGTEAFF	TGTGCCAGCTCACCAATAGGGACCCAACAGGGAGGTACTGAAGCTTTCTTT
-	TRBV29-1	-	TRBJ1-5	CSAGGEDQPQHF	TGCAGCGCCGGCGGAGAGGATCAGCCCCAGCATTTT
-	TRBV20-1	TRBD1	TRBJ1-1	CSAWDRATEAFF	TGCAGTGCCTGGGACAGGGCCACTGAAGCTTTCTTT
-	TRBV6-5	TRBD2	TRBJ2-7	CASSRTRTSSYEQYF	TGTGCCAGCAGTCGGACTAGAACAAGCTCCTACGAGCAGTACTTC
-	TRBV10-3	-	TRBJ1-5	CAISLNSAGSGQPQHF	TGTGCCATCAGCCTGAATAGTGCAGGGTCTGGTCAGCCCCAGCATTTT
-	TRBV29-1	TRBD1	TRBJ1-1	CSGYHRGMNTEAFF	TGCAGCGGTTATCACAGGGGAATGAACACTGAAGCTTTCTTT
few	TRBV29-1	-	TRBJ1-2	CSVEDRNYGYTF	TGCAGCGTTGAAGATCGCAATTACGGCTACACCTTC
-	TRBV29-1	-	TRBJ2-1	CSVGNRAYNEQFF	TGCAGCGTCGGAAACAGGGCATACAATGAGCAGTTCTTC
-	TRBV5-6	-	TRBJ2-5	CASSDLTKYQETQYF	TGTGCCAGCAGCGATCTGACCAAGTACCAAGAGACCCAGTACTTC
-	TRBV30	-	TRBJ1-5	CAWSVPPTQPQHF	TGTGCCTGGAGTGTACCCCCGACTCAGCCCCAGCATTTT
-	TRBV6-5	-	TRBJ2-1	CASSYMGYEQFF	TGTGCCAGCAGTTACATGGGGTATGAGCAGTTCTTC
-	TRBV4-2	-	TRBJ2-3	CASSQGVTDTQYF	TGTGCCAGCAGCCAAGGGGTAACAGATACGCAGTATTTT
-	TRBV14	-	TRBJ1-6	CASSQQGNSPLHF	TGTGCCAGCAGCCAACAGGGGAATTCACCCCTCCACTTT
-	TRBV11-3	TRBD1	TRBJ2-1	CASSFSGTDSPSSYNEQFF	TGTGCCAGCAGCTTCTCCGGGACAGATTCCCCTAGCTCCTACAATGAGCAGTTCTTC
-	TRBV29-1	TRBD1	TRBJ1-1	CSVGRQGEGEAFF	TGCAGCGTTGGACGACAGGGGGAAGGTGAAGCTTTCTTT
-	TRBV7-8	TRBD1	TRBJ2-2	CASSLGQGASGELFF	TGTGCCAGCAGCTTGGGGCAGGGGGCCAGCGGGGAGCTGTTTTTT
-	TRBV7-9	-	TRBJ1-1	CASSPDGPNTEAFF	TGTGCCAGCAGCCCCGACGGGCCGAACACTGAAGCTTTCTTT
-	TRBV11-2	-	TRBJ2-3	CASSDREGRVDTQYF	TGTGCCAGCAGCGACAGGGAGGGCCGGGTCGATACGCAGTATTTT
-	TRBV20-1	TRBD2	TRBJ2-1	CSAEPGLADNEQFF	TGCAGTGCTGAACCGGGACTAGCGGACAATGAGCAGTTCTTC
once	TRBV6-2/TRBV6-3	-	TRBJ1-1	CASQGGFTEAFF	TGTGCCAGCCAAGGGGGTTTCACTGAAGCTTTCTTT
-	TRBV9	-	TRBJ2-3	CASSVVPETDTQYF	TGTGCCAGCAGCGTAGTTCCCGAGACAGATACGCAGTATTTT